The rows below give T cell receptor beta chains drawn from one sample of a study of technical replicates of blood from a handful of donors. Profiled with immunoSEQ multiplex PCR; TCRdb holds only in-frame clones, not every one. The sample includes about 79,000 clones, 90% to 95% of them seen just once. Material: T cells isolated from PBMCs. The origin of the receptors is a human donor in good health. Each CDR3 is given with its conserved first and last residue. D genes are given only for firm matches. Clone size appears in some rows only: once, few, many, or a class for an expanded clone.

-	14	-	TRBV28	TRBJ1-6	TGTGCCAGCGCAGGCTTCAAGCCTAATTCACCCCTCCACTTT	CASAGFKPNSPLHF
-	15	TRBD1	TRBV27	TRBJ1-5	TGTGCCAGCAGTCTCCGACAGGGTAGCAATCAGCCCCAGCATTTT	CASSLRQGSNQPQHF
few	15	-	TRBV4-1	TRBJ1-1	TGCGCCAGCAGCCAAGATCGGGGGGGTCGGACTGAAGCTTTCTTT	CASSQDRGGRTEAFF
-	13	-	TRBV5-5	TRBJ2-7	TGTGCCAGCAGCTTAACTTCCACCTACGAGCAGTACTTC	CASSLTSTYEQYF
-	15	TRBD1	TRBV19	TRBJ1-1	TGTGCCAGTAGTTTCGAGACAGGGGGCAAGACTGAAGCTTTCTTT	CASSFETGGKTEAFF
-	14	-	TRBV6-5	TRBJ2-1	TGTGCCAGCAGTTACTCCCGGGGGGCGAATGAGCAGTTCTTC	CASSYSRGANEQFF
-	15	-	TRBV5-1	TRBJ1-1	TGCGCCAGCAGCTTAGACGGGAGGTGGGACACTGAAGCTTTCTTT	CASSLDGRWDTEAFF
-	16	-	TRBV2	TRBJ1-4	TGTGCCAGCTCACCCCTCGCCGGGACACCTAATGAAAAACTGTTTTTT	CASSPLAGTPNEKLFF
-	14	-	TRBV11-2	TRBJ1-4	TGTGCCAGCAGGCCGGGACTACTTGGTGAAAAACTGTTTTTT	CASRPGLLGEKLFF
-	14	-	TRBV27	TRBJ1-5	TGTGCCAGCAGTCCTACAGAGAGCAATCAGCCCCAGCATTTT	CASSPTESNQPQHF
once	14	TRBD1	TRBV19	TRBJ1-1	TGTGCCAGTAAGGAGGGTAGGTGGGACAGTGAAGCTTTCTTT	CASKEGRWDSEAFF
-	18	TRBD2	TRBV4-1	TRBJ2-1	TGCGCCAGCAGCCCCCCAGGGAAGATCGGACTAGCGGGCAATGAGCAGTTCTTC	CASSPPGKIGLAGNEQFF
-	13	-	TRBV29-1	TRBJ1-4	TGCAGCGTTGAAGAAGACTCAGGGGAAAAACTGTTTTTT	CSVEEDSGEKLFF
-	17	TRBD1	TRBV5-1	TRBJ1-2	TGCGCCAGCAGCTTCTTGGGACAGGGGACCCCTAACTATGGCTACACCTTC	CASSFLGQGTPNYGYTF
-	16	-	TRBV19	TRBJ1-4	TGTGCCAGTAGTATCTACCTGGGGAGCACTAATGAAAAACTGTTTTTT	CASSIYLGSTNEKLFF
-	13	-	TRBV4-1	TRBJ2-3	TGCGCCAGCAGCCAGGAGTCTCGGGATACGCAGTATTTT	CASSQESRDTQYF
-	17	-	TRBV18	TRBJ1-1	TGTGCCAGCTCACCCAAGGGAGCCTGGGGAGGGAACACTGAAGCTTTCTTT	CASSPKGAWGGNTEAFF
-	14	TRBD1	TRBV30	TRBJ1-2	TGTGCCTGGGGGGAACCGGACAGGGGGCCTGGCTACACCTTC	CAWGEPDRGPGYTF
once	12	-	TRBV5-6	TRBJ1-2	TGTGCCAGCAGCTTAGGGGAACAGGGCTACACCTTC	CASSLGEQGYTF
once	14	-	TRBV18	TRBJ1-2	TGTGCCAGCTCACGGTCAATTGATGGGGAGGGCTACACCTTC	CASSRSIDGEGYTF
-	14	-	TRBV4-1	TRBJ2-7	TGCGCCAGCAGCCCTTCCGACAATCACTACGAGCAGTACTTC	CASSPSDNHYEQYF
-	14	-	TRBV5-1	TRBJ2-7	TGCGCCAGCAGCTTGGAACAGGGGGGGGACGAGCAGTACTTC	CASSLEQGGDEQYF
-	16	-	TRBV9	TRBJ1-2	TGTGCCAGCAGCGTAGCGTACGGGGAACCTAACTATGGCTACACCTTC	CASSVAYGEPNYGYTF
-	11	-	TRBV5-6	TRBJ1-3	TGTGCCAGCAGCTTGCTGAACACCATATATTTT	CASSLLNTIYF
-	16	-	TRBV19	TRBJ1-1	TGTGCCAGTAGTATAGATTCTGTATCAGGGAACACTGAAGCTTTCTTT	CASSIDSVSGNTEAFF
-	12	-	TRBV28	TRBJ1-2	TGTGCCAGCAACTCCAGGGTCTATGGCTACACCTTC	CASNSRVYGYTF
-	13	TRBD1	TRBV27	TRBJ1-1	TGTGCCAGCAGTCCCCTAGGACAGGGGGAAGCTTTCTTT	CASSPLGQGEAFF
once	14	-	TRBV12-5	TRBJ1-1	TGTGCTAGTGGTCCACGAGGCGAGGACACTGAAGCTTTCTTT	CASGPRGEDTEAFF
-	18	-	TRBV7-2	TRBJ1-4	TGTGCCAGCAGCTTAGCCGAGATGCCCTTTTCAACTAATGAAAAACTGTTTTTT	CASSLAEMPFSTNEKLFF
once	15	-	TRBV9	TRBJ1-6	TGTGCCAGCAGCGTCTTCCCAGGGGATAATTCACCCCTCCACTTT	CASSVFPGDNSPLHF
few	16	TRBD1	TRBV4-1	TRBJ1-1	TGCGCCAGCAGCCTCGGGACAGGGAAGTTGAACACTGAAGCTTTCTTT	CASSLGTGKLNTEAFF
-	14	-	TRBV6-4	TRBJ2-3	TGTGCCAGCAGTGTCACTACTGGCACAGATACGCAGTATTTT	CASSVTTGTDTQYF
-	14	-	TRBV10-3	TRBJ2-1	TGTGCCATCTCTCCCACGGGGGTAGGGAATGAGCAGTTCTTC	CAISPTGVGNEQFF
-	13	TRBD1	TRBV30	TRBJ1-4	TGTGCCTGGAGTCGTACAGGGGGGGAAAAACTGTTTTTT	CAWSRTGGEKLFF
once	14	TRBD1	TRBV11-3	TRBJ2-2	TGTGCCAGCAGCTTCACAGGGGGCGACGGGGAGCTGTTTTTT	CASSFTGGDGELFF
-	14	-	TRBV15	TRBJ2-2	TGTGCCACCAGCAGAGACAGGGACACCGGGGAGCTGTTTTTT	CATSRDRDTGELFF
-	14	-	TRBV15	TRBJ2-2	TGTGCCACCAGCAGCAGGGGGGAGTCCGGGGAGCTGTTTTTT	CATSSRGESGELFF
-	14	TRBD1	TRBV2	TRBJ1-2	TGTGCCAGCAGTATCCTGACAGGGGACTATGGCTACACCTTC	CASSILTGDYGYTF
-	15	TRBD2	TRBV5-1	TRBJ2-7	TGCGCCAGCAGCTTGGTACTAGCGGGAGGGGTCGAGCAGTACTTC	CASSLVLAGGVEQYF
once	17	TRBD2	TRBV4-2	TRBJ2-3	TGTGCCAGCAGCGCCGGAGAGAGACTAGCGGGGGGGGATACGCAGTATTTT	CASSAGERLAGGDTQYF
-	16	-	TRBV7-7	TRBJ2-1	TGTGCCAGCAGCTTAGGCCCCCCCGCGGGGTACAATGAGCAGTTCTTC	CASSLGPPAGYNEQFF
-	13	-	TRBV19	TRBJ1-2	TGTGCCACTCGACGGAGCCCGATGTATGGCTACACCTTC	CATRRSPMYGYTF
-	13	TRBD1	TRBV10-3	TRBJ1-2	TGTGCCATCAGTGGGAGACAGGGGTCTGGCTACACCTTC	CAISGRQGSGYTF
-	15	TRBD2	TRBV4-1	TRBJ2-7	TGCGCCAGCAGCCAAGCGGGGGGTTCTCCCTACGAGCAGTACTTC	CASSQAGGSPYEQYF
-	13	TRBD1	TRBV4-2	TRBJ2-3	TGTGCCAGCAGCGTACTACAGGACAGGGCGCAGTATTTT	CASSVLQDRAQYF
-	14	-	TRBV7-9	TRBJ2-5	TGTGCCAGCAGCGAGAGCGACTCCCAAGAGACCCAGTACTTC	CASSESDSQETQYF
few	13	TRBD1	TRBV25-1	TRBJ2-4	TGTGCCAGCAGTGAGACCTACGGGACAGGGATTCACTTC	CASSETYGTGIHF
-	16	TRBD1	TRBV4-2	TRBJ1-2	TGTGCCAGCAGCCCTCAAGCCGGGACAGGGGGCGATGGCTACACCTTC	CASSPQAGTGGDGYTF
-	14	TRBD2	TRBV11-2	TRBJ2-1	TGTGCCAGCAGCTTAGCTAGCGGACACAATGAGCAGTTCTTC	CASSLASGHNEQFF
-	14	TRBD2	TRBV29-1	TRBJ2-3	TGCAGCGTAGAACTAGCGGGTAGTCTCGATACGCAGTATTTT	CSVELAGSLDTQYF